This paragraph reports one T cell receptor (beta chain). What it recognizes is unknown. This sample was included in a study of blood T cells in healthy people across ages. Study-wide points: The lack of PBMC sorting stopped any conclusive naive versus antigen-experienced comparison.

Combining a sample-barcoded 5' primer with a J-beta primer mix, a second PCR ran for roughly 6 to 12 cycles. Via MiXCR, TCRdb re-called the 5' RACE reads, giving one row per CDR3 protein. This sample has about 780,000 distinct CDR3 sequences; 20% to 30% occur once, and the top ten carry 3%. The same specimen was also included in a second study, on T cells of mothers and their children.

The sequencing input was blood. This sequence originates from a boy between 10 and 17 years old in good health.

CDR3 coding DNA: TGTGCCAGCAGCCCAGAGGGGGGGGAACAGTTCTTC. Translated: CASSPEGGEQFF. The chain couples TRBV11-3 to TRBJ2-1, with a possible D match to TRBD2 (7 bases). V lost 5 bases and J lost 13, with 15 bases in between. There are 12 residues in the CDR3. Germline CDR1 and CDR2: SGHNT and YENEEA.